Listed here are 15 T cell receptor beta chains from one sample, sequenced in a study of cytomegalovirus exposure and HLA in healthy donors. With 60 Vbeta and 13 Jbeta primers, the PCR was carried out. Produced via immunoSEQ multiplex PCR; TCRdb's table is partial and in-frame only. The repertoire consists of roughly 100,000 clones, with roughly four fifths occurring once and the leading ten covering approximately 3.6%. The sequenced material came from PBMCs. The receptors here all came from a man between 25 and 39 years old in good health and CMV-seropositive.

This clone was seen more than once but under ten times. This chain connects TRBV6-5 to TRBJ2-1; D is possibly TRBD1 (5 bases). The CDR3 runs to 15 residues. Per germline, CDR1 MNHEY and CDR2 SVGAGI. Trimming shortened V by 0 bases and J by 2 bases, and 8 bases separated the two germline ends. The CDR3: CASSYSRTPYNEQFF. The CDR3 DNA follows: TGTGCCAGCAGTTACTCAAGGACACCCTACAATGAGCAGTTCTTC.

With regard to this clone: The identical CDR3 is also encoded by other nucleotide sequences in the sample. The chain recombines TRBV18 with TRBJ2-2, with a possible D match to TRBD2 (6 bases). V lost 1 base, J lost 0 bases, and 6 bases lay in between. Germline V gives CDR1 KGHSH, CDR2 LQKENI. CDR3 length: 15 residues. The CDR3 is CASSPRRANTGELFF. As DNA, the CDR3 is TGTGCCAGCTCACCACGGAGGGCGAACACCGGGGAGCTGTTTTTT.

CDR3 sequence reads: CASSSDRDSSYNEQFF. CDR3 DNA sequence: TGTGCCAGCAGCTCAGACAGGGACAGCTCCTACAATGAGCAGTTCTTC. The V gene is TRBV7-2, the J gene TRBJ2-1, with 7 bases aligning to TRBD1. There are 16 residues in the CDR3. V shed 4 bases, J shed 0 bases, and the junction held 6 bases outside the gene matches. The germline CDR1 and CDR2 sequences are SGHTA and FQGNSA.

CDR3 sequence reads: CASTTGGPGANVLTF. CDR3 nucleotide sequence: TGTGCCAGCACGACAGGGGGCCCCGGGGCCAACGTCCTGACTTTC. The chain links TRBV28 to TRBJ2-6, with TRBD1 identical over 10 bases. Looked up from germline, CDR1 is MDHEN and CDR2 is SYDVKM. This CDR3 region has 15 residues. J gave up 4 bases and V 7 bases, and 4 bases lay outside the gene matches.

The V gene is TRBV11-2, the J gene TRBJ2-3; maybe TRBD1 (5 bases). This CDR3 is 16 amino acids long. Trimming removed 1 base from V and 0 bases from J, with 11 bases in between. The germline V gene encodes CDR1 SGHAT and CDR2 FQNNGV. CDR3 in DNA: TGTGCCAGCAGCTTAGCCGGACATACAAGCACAGATACGCAGTATTTT. Amino acid sequence: CASSLAGHTSTDTQYF.

The V gene is TRBV28, the J gene TRBJ1-3; the D is unclear. Trimming took 3 bases from V and 0 from J, leaving 6 bases between them. Germline assignment: CDR1 MDHEN and CDR2 SYDVKM. This CDR3 has 14 residues. The chain's CDR3 is CASSFLASGNTIYF. CDR3 in DNA: TGTGCCAGCAGTTTTTTAGCCTCTGGAAACACCATATATTTT.

V usage is TRBV9 and J usage is TRBJ2-2; D gene ambiguous. The CDR3 is 15 residues long. Looked up from germline, CDR1 is SGDLS and CDR2 is YYNGEE. V dropped 0 bases and J dropped 3 bases, with 9 bases sitting between them. CDR3 sequence (DNA): TGTGCCAGCAGCGTAGCTACGAGTTACACCGGGGAGCTGTTTTTT. It codes for CASSVATSYTGELFF.

The chain recombines TRBV15 with TRBJ1-5, with 8 bases matching TRBD1. With 0 bases clipped from V and 11 bases from J, the junction kept 3 bases outside the gene matches. There are 13 residues in the CDR3. Germline CDR1 LNHNV, CDR2 YYDKDF (reference sequence). CDR3 loop: CATSRDQGAAQHF. The CDR3 nucleotides are TGTGCCACCAGCAGAGATCAGGGGGCAGCCCAGCATTTT.

This clone was seen a few times. The gene calls are TRBV28 and TRBJ1-4, with D unclear. Germline lookup yields CDR1 MDHEN and CDR2 SYDVKM. The CDR3 loop spans 13 amino acids. V lost 6 bases to trimming and J lost 11 bases, with 16 bases between them. The CDR3 DNA reads TGTGCCAGCAGGGGCCTGAGTCCCCCTAAACTGTTTTTT. Protein product: CASRGLSPPKLFF. The whole variable domain, filled in from reference TRBV28 and TRBJ1-4, reads DVKVTQSSRYLVKRTGEKVFLECVQDMDHENMFWYRQDPGLGLRLIYFSYDVKMKEKGDIPEGYSVSREKKERFSLILESASTNQTSMYLCASRGLSPPKLFFGSGTQLSVL.

This rearrangement joins TRBV27 to TRBJ2-3; TRBD2 matches at 8 bases. The CDR3 sequence is 14 residues long. In germline, CDR1 is MNHEY, CDR2 SMNVEV (reference sequence). V shed 7 bases and J 2 bases; nucleotides not matched to a gene: 5. Written as DNA, the CDR3 is TGTGCCAGCACCTTTAGCGGGGCCACAGATACGCAGTATTTT. This translates into CASTFSGATDTQYF.

The V and J genes are TRBV5-6 and TRBJ2-1; 9 positions match TRBD2. The CDR3 contains 16 residues. V lost 2 bases to trimming and J lost 3 bases; unmatched junction nucleotides: 6. Germline assignment: CDR1 SGHDT and CDR2 YYEEEE. CDR3 in DNA: TGTGCCAGCAGCTTCGATAGCGGGAGATTCTACAATGAGCAGTTCTTC. The encoded protein is CASSFDSGRFYNEQFF.

The chain links TRBV29-1 to TRBJ2-2; TRBD2 agrees at 11 bases. Germline V gene lookup returns CDR1 SQVTM and CDR2 ANQGSEA. This CDR3 has 17 residues. Losses at the gene ends were 3 bases for V and 6 bases for J; bases not matched to a gene: 12. This chain's CDR3 is CSVEGEIAGGPAGELFF. The CDR3 coding sequence is TGCAGCGTTGAGGGGGAGATAGCGGGAGGGCCTGCCGGGGAGCTGTTTTTT.

This clone has just a few counts. This chain uses TRBV15 with TRBJ2-1; D perhaps matches TRBD2 (6 bases). The CDR3 sequence is 17 residues long. The germline V and J ends were trimmed by 7 bases and 1 base, with 20 bases remaining between them. Looked up from germline, CDR1 is LNHNV and CDR2 is YYDKDF (reference sequence). This CDR3 is CATMRGWVADSYNEQFF. The CDR3 nucleotides are TGTGCCACCATGCGGGGATGGGTAGCGGATTCCTACAATGAGCAGTTCTTC. Looking up the rest from reference TRBV15 and TRBJ2-1 gives the full variable domain: DAMVIQNPRYQVTQFGKPVTLSCSQTLNHNVMYWYQQKSSQAPKLLFHYYDKDFNNEADTPDNFQSRRPNTSFCFLDIRSPGLGDTAMYLCATMRGWVADSYNEQFFGPGTRLTVL.

This rearrangement joins TRBV6-5 to TRBJ2-1; TRBD1 matches at 8 bases. Germline V gene data show CDR1 as MNHEY and CDR2 as SVGAGI. This CDR3 contains 15 residues. With V trimmed by 3 bases and J by 8 bases, 9 bases remained unmatched. The CDR3 spells CASSYRWTGIDEQFF. The CDR3, as DNA: TGTGCCAGCAGTTATCGTTGGACAGGGATCGATGAGCAGTTCTTC.

This chain joins TRBV29-1 and TRBJ2-3; TRBD2 matches at 11 bases. There are 16 residues in the CDR3. V lost 5 bases to trimming and J lost 4 bases; unmatched junction nucleotides: 11. The germline V gene has CDR1 SQVTM and CDR2 ANQGSEA. The CDR3 protein is CSVKTSGSVRADTQYF. CDR3 nucleotides: TGCAGCGTTAAAACTAGCGGGAGCGTCCGTGCAGATACGCAGTATTTT.